This T cell receptor (beta chain) was found in a study of T cell responses to AZD1222 COVID-19 vaccine. Trimming cost V 2 bases and J 5 bases, with 6 bases left between them. The CDR3 runs to 12 residues. The germline V gene has CDR1 ENHRY and CDR2 SYGVKD. Libraries were prepared by immunoSEQ multiplex PCR; TCRdb keeps only in-frame clonotypes and omits some of them. The table lists about 67,000 clones, 83% of them singletons. The starting material was peripheral blood, obtained 28 days after the second AZD1222 dose. The sequence came from an adult who received the AZD1222 COVID-19 vaccine. This chain links TRBV10-3 with TRBJ1-2, with D uncertain. The CDR3 loop reads CAISEGLYGYTF. CDR3 DNA sequence: TGTGCCATCAGTGAGGGCTTATATGGCTACACCTTC.